The 21 T cell receptor beta chains reported below all come from one sample, sequenced in a study of cytomegalovirus exposure and HLA in healthy donors. This PCR relied on a set of 60 Vbeta primers and 13 Jbeta primers. Assay: immunoSEQ multiplex PCR; the TCRdb copy retains only in-frame clones and omits some. The data contain under 150,000 clones, around 69% of them singletons. The sample consisted of PBMCs. These receptors all come from a human donor in good health.

This clone appeared a single time. This chain uses TRBV11-3 with TRBJ2-7; 7 positions agree with TRBD1. J lost 3 bases, V lost 5 bases, and 10 bases had no gene match. The CDR3 length is 15 residues. Per germline, CDR1 SGHNT and CDR2 YENEEA. The CDR3 loop is CASSTRGRNRYEQYF. For the CDR3, the DNA is TGTGCCAGCAGCACGAGGGGGCGTAATCGCTACGAGCAGTACTTC. The full variable domain, with the rest looked up from reference TRBV11-3 and TRBJ2-7, is EAGVVQSPRYKIIEKKQPVAFWCNPISGHNTLYWYLQNLGQGPELLIRYENEEAVDDSQLPKDRFSAERLKGVDSTLKIQPAELGDSAVYLCASSTRGRNRYEQYFGPGTRLTVT.

This clone was seen a handful of times. The J gene is TRBJ2-2, the V gene TRBV5-1, with TRBD2 as a possible D gene (6 bases). The CDR3 consists of 14 residues. Per germline, CDR1 SGHRS and CDR2 YFSETQ. Trimming took off 6 bases at V and 8 bases at J, with 17 bases between the two ends. This CDR3 reads CASTLFTGEGELFF. Written as DNA, the CDR3 is TGCGCCAGCACCCTCTTTACGGGGGAGGGGGAGCTGTTTTTT.

The chain couples TRBV5-4 to TRBJ1-1; D unresolved. V lost 2 bases and J lost 1, with 12 bases in between. This CDR3 is built from 15 residues. The germline CDR1 and CDR2 sequences are SGHNT and YYREEE (reference sequence). In DNA form, the CDR3 reads TGTGCCAGCAGCTTACCTGGCGGCTCGAACACTGAAGCTTTCTTT. This sequence encodes CASSLPGGSNTEAFF.

The chain employs TRBV6-1 and TRBJ1-2, with D tentatively TRBD1 (6 bases). CDR3 length: 17 residues. Germline CDR1 reads MNHNS; CDR2 reads SASEGT. Trimming stripped 2 bases from V and 6 bases from J, with 22 bases between. In DNA, the CDR3 is TGTGCCAGCAGTGAAAATCTGGGGCAGGGGTATAGAAATGGCTACACCTTC. It is translated as CASSENLGQGYRNGYTF.

Concerning this clone itself: Other DNA sequences within the sample encode an identical CDR3. The chain joins TRBV5-1 to TRBJ2-6, with D maybe TRBD2 (6 bases). This CDR3 has 14 residues. Germline CDR1 is SGHRS and CDR2 is YFSETQ. With 4 bases removed from V and 2 bases from J, the gap between germline ends came to 7 bases. The CDR3 coding sequence is TGCGCCAGCAGCCCGGGGGCTGGGGCCAACGTCCTGACTTTC. The encoded protein is CASSPGAGANVLTF.

This chain connects TRBV18 to TRBJ2-7; unclear D gene. The CDR3 spans 14 residues. V gave up 1 base and J gave up 2 bases, with 9 bases separating them. The germline V gene has CDR1 KGHSH and CDR2 LQKENI. CDR3 residues: CASSPLRDTYEQYF. The CDR3 DNA reads TGTGCCAGCTCACCACTTCGAGACACCTACGAGCAGTACTTC.

This clone was detected a few times. This chain uses TRBV10-3 with TRBJ2-5; TRBD1 might be the D (5 bases). Trimming cost V 7 bases and J 2 bases, with 11 bases left between them. The CDR3 length is 13 residues. Germline-derived CDR1 and CDR2 are ENHRY and SYGVKD. CDR3 loop: CAIKAGPQETQYF. The CDR3 region has the DNA TGTGCCATCAAGGCAGGGCCTCAAGAGACCCAGTACTTC.

The chain couples TRBV19 to TRBJ2-2; D remains unclear. V gave up 6 bases and J gave up 6 bases, with 8 bases separating them. The CDR3 covers 12 residues. The germline CDR1 and CDR2 sequences are LNHDA and SQIVND (reference sequence). The CDR3 DNA is TGTGCCAGTAGAACGAGCCCCGGGGAGCTGTTTTTT. It specifies CASRTSPGELFF.

On this clone: The germline gene is not matched at one end of the junction; a read error may be the cause. This chain links TRBV7-8 with TRBJ1-2; no firm D call. The CDR3 loop spans 15 amino acids. Germline loops: CDR1 SGHVS, CDR2 FQNEAQ. CDR3: CAGSPNGMGPYGYTF. CDR3 DNA sequence: TGTGCCGGCAGCCCGAACGGGATGGGTCCCTATGGCTACACCTTC.

The chain carries TRBV5-5 and TRBJ1-1; D possibly corresponds to TRBD1 (6 bases). CDR1 is SGHKS, CDR2 YYEKEE, per germline (reference sequence). V lost 6 bases, J lost 0 bases, and 18 bases lay in between. The CDR3 extends over 16 amino acids. This CDR3 is CASTGGGRAVNTEAFF. DNA of the CDR3: TGTGCCAGCACTGGGGGGGGCAGGGCGGTGAACACTGAAGCTTTCTTT.

The CDR3: CASSLTQGTDTQYF. In nucleotides, the CDR3 is TGTGCCAGCAGCTTAACACAGGGAACAGATACGCAGTATTTT. V usage is TRBV7-2 and J usage is TRBJ2-3; TRBD1 is a possible D gene (6 bases). CDR3 length equals 14 residues. Per germline, CDR1 SGHTA and CDR2 FQGNSA. With 2 bases removed from V and 3 bases from J, the gap between germline ends came to 9 bases.

The sample holds one count of this clone. The V gene is TRBV28, the J gene TRBJ1-1; 8 bases match TRBD1. The J segment lost 4 bases and the V segment lost 8 bases, leaving 12 bases of the junction unmatched. CDR1 is MDHEN and CDR2 is SYDVKM in the germline V gene. The CDR3 extends over 15 amino acids. CDR3 sequence: CASLLTGQGGTEAFF. The CDR3 DNA follows: TGTGCCAGCCTCCTAACTGGACAGGGTGGCACTGAAGCTTTCTTT.

This clone was seen a few times. V usage is TRBV30 and J usage is TRBJ1-3, with D perhaps TRBD1 (5 bases). The CDR3 has 14 residues. V lost 0 bases and J 6 bases, leaving 12 bases between the germline ends. CDR1 is GTSNPN, CDR2 SVGIG, per germline (reference sequence). CDR3 sequence reads: CAWSVAGAVNTIYF. The CDR3, as DNA: TGTGCCTGGAGTGTAGCTGGGGCGGTAAACACCATATATTTT.

The V gene is TRBV6-1, the J gene TRBJ2-2, with TRBD2 matching 11 bases. The CDR3 has 18 amino acids. The germline V gene encodes CDR1 MNHNS and CDR2 SASEGT. Losses at the gene ends were 4 bases for V and 4 bases for J; bases not matched to a gene: 11. CDR3 nucleotide sequence: TGTGCCAGCAGTGTTTTACTAGCGGGAGTAAAAGGCACCGGGGAGCTGTTTTTT. It encodes CASSVLLAGVKGTGELFF.

This clone was seen more than once but under ten times. At the DNA level, this CDR3 is encoded by other sequences in the same sample as well. The chain employs TRBV18 and TRBJ2-7; 7 bases are shared with TRBD1. CDR1 and CDR2 (germline): KGHSH, LQKENI. The CDR3 consists of 14 residues. V gave up 0 bases and J gave up 2 bases; unmatched junction bases: 1. The chain's CDR3 is CASSPPGQTYEQYF. The CDR3 nucleotides are TGTGCCAGCTCACCACCGGGACAGACCTACGAGCAGTACTTC.

J is TRBJ1-2 and V is TRBV19; 7 bases are a match to TRBD1. This CDR3 is built from 12 residues. Germline V gene sequence: CDR1 LNHDA, CDR2 SQIVND (reference sequence). The ends lost 8 bases at V and 2 bases at J; junction bases unmatched: 2. The CDR3 DNA follows: TGTGCCAGTCGACAGGGAAACTATGGCTACACCTTC. Translated: CASRQGNYGYTF. The entire variable domain, with the rest obtained from reference TRBV19 and TRBJ1-2, is as follows: DGGITQSPKYLFRKEGQNVTLSCEQNLNHDAMYWYRQDPGQGLRLIYYSQIVNDFQKGDIAEGYSVSREKKESFPLTVTSAQKNPTAFYLCASRQGNYGYTFGSGTRLTVV.

With regard to this clone: Different DNA sequences within this sample yield the same CDR3. J is TRBJ2-7 and V is TRBV28; a weak D match, TRBD2 (7 bases). CDR3 length: 13 amino acids. V lost 7 bases and J 8 bases, leaving 18 bases between the germline ends. Germline lookup yields CDR1 MDHEN and CDR2 SYDVKM. The CDR3 is CASTRGGGNKQYF. The CDR3 DNA sequence: TGTGCCAGCACCCGGGGAGGGGGGAACAAGCAGTACTTC.

The gene calls are TRBV7-2 and TRBJ2-1, with 11 bases identical to TRBD2. Germline V gives CDR1 SGHTA, CDR2 FQGNSA. This CDR3 spans 15 amino acids. V lost 3 bases, J lost 6 bases, and 4 bases stayed unmatched. The DNA of the CDR3 is TGTGCCAGCAGCTTTAGCGGGAGGGCCCCCAATGAGCAGTTCTTC. Amino acids: CASSFSGRAPNEQFF.

The V call is TRBV5-1, the J call TRBJ2-5; possible D gene TRBD1, 6 bases. The V gene lost 4 bases and the J gene lost 6 bases, with 16 bases spanning the gap. The CDR3 has 14 amino acids. Germline CDR1 SGHRS, CDR2 YFSETQ. The chain's CDR3 is CASSEQGFSKTQYF. Here the CDR3 DNA reads TGCGCCAGCAGCGAACAGGGATTTTCGAAGACCCAGTACTTC.

The V and J genes are TRBV30 and TRBJ1-2; 10 bases agree with TRBD1. The trim removed 8 bases at V and 8 bases at J, leaving 8 bases unmatched. This CDR3 is built from 12 residues. The germline V gene has CDR1 GTSNPN and CDR2 SVGIG (reference sequence). The CDR3 reads CAVTDRGPGYTF. CDR3 sequence (DNA): TGTGCCGTCACTGACAGGGGGCCCGGCTACACCTTC.

This clone came up a few times. The same CDR3 can be traced to other DNA sequences in this sample. The J gene is TRBJ1-1, the V gene TRBV6-1; a possible D gene is TRBD1 (5 bases). This CDR3 has 17 amino acids. CDR1 and CDR2 from the germline V gene are MNHNS and SASEGT. V dropped 0 bases and J dropped 0 bases, with 14 bases sitting between them. CDR3 loop: CASSEALWQGLNTEAFF. CDR3 nucleotides: TGTGCCAGCAGTGAAGCGCTGTGGCAGGGCTTGAACACTGAAGCTTTCTTT.